Listed below are T cell receptor beta chains from one sample, sequenced in a study of T-cell memory formation after mild COVID-19. One entry per CDR3 protein results from TCRdb running MiXCR on the 5' RACE reads. The sample holds under 450,000 distinct CDR3 sequences, about 15% seen once. Sequencing was performed on PBMCs or a T cell subset sorted from them (not recorded which). The receptors derive from a man in his late teens or twenties who had mild COVID-19 (a few samples of this study predate the infection). Cell type and time point are not known. The CDR3 runs from the conserved cysteine through the conserved F or W. A D gene is named only where the DNA matches it firmly. The size field is filled for only some rows; it gives once, few, many or a size class.

TRBJ1-2	-	-	TRBV5-5	CASSLSPGLDYGYTF	TGTGCCAGCAGCTTATCCCCAGGGCTCGACTATGGCTACACCTTC
TRBJ1-2	-	many	TRBV5-1	CASSFAGNYGYTF	TGCGCCAGCAGCTTCGCAGGGAACTATGGCTACACCTTC
TRBJ1-1	-	-	TRBV21-1	CARDGNTEAFF	TGTGCCCGGGACGGCAACACTGAAGCTTTCTTT
TRBJ1-3	-	few	TRBV28	CASSKDSGTTNF	TGTGCCAGCAGTAAGGACTCAGGGACAACGAATTTT
TRBJ2-2	TRBD2	-	TRBV5-1	CASSFQRGGEGELFF	TGCGCCAGCAGCTTCCAGCGGGGGGGCGAAGGGGAGCTGTTTTTT
TRBJ2-5	-	-	TRBV7-2	CASSQQEGGKTQYF	TGTGCCAGCAGCCAACAAGAGGGCGGGAAGACCCAGTACTTC
TRBJ2-2	TRBD1	few	TRBV20-1	CSAATGTGAGELFF	TGCAGTGCGGCGACCGGGACAGGGGCCGGGGAGCTGTTTTTT
TRBJ2-7	-	few	TRBV4-1	CASSQDLRAAPYEQYF	TGCGCCAGCAGCCAAGATCTTAGGGCGGCCCCCTACGAGCAGTACTTC
TRBJ2-5	-	many	TRBV6-6	CASSRTIETQYF	TGTGCCAGCAGTAGGACCATCGAGACCCAGTACTTC
TRBJ1-2	-	few	TRBV7-3	CASSLSAGKGYGYTF	TGTGCCAGCAGCTTAAGTGCAGGGAAGGGCTATGGCTACACCTTC
TRBJ1-2	-	-	TRBV7-2	CASSLDGAGPYGYTF	TGTGCCAGCAGCTTAGATGGGGCAGGGCCCTATGGCTACACCTTC